The 17 T cell receptor beta chains below come from one sample, sequenced in a study of cytomegalovirus exposure and HLA in healthy donors. Both 60 Vbeta primers and 13 Jbeta primers went into the PCR. Repertoires were generated with immunoSEQ multiplex PCR, while TCRdb's copy carries only in-frame clones and drops some. The sample lists over 100,000 clones, roughly 74% occurring once. Sequencing was done on a sample of PBMCs. Every receptor here comes from a male donor in good health and CMV-seronegative.

The V gene is TRBV9, the J gene TRBJ2-3; tentative D call: TRBD1 (6 bases). This CDR3 has 16 residues. The V end lost 3 bases, the J end lost 0 bases, and 14 bases lay between the germline ends. In germline, CDR1 is SGDLS, CDR2 YYNGEE. In DNA form, the CDR3 reads TGTGCCAGCAGCGCCGGCCGGACAGTCAGCACAGATACGCAGTATTTT. It specifies CASSAGRTVSTDTQYF.

The rearrangement links TRBV4-3 to TRBJ2-1; TRBD1 agrees at 7 bases. The germline gives CDR1 LGHNA, CDR2 YSLEER. This CDR3 is built from 16 residues. J was trimmed by 4 bases and V by 0 bases; bases with no gene match: 6. In DNA form, the CDR3 reads TGCGCCAGCAGCCAAGATAAGGGACAGACGTACAATGAGCAGTTCTTC. This gives the protein CASSQDKGQTYNEQFF.

The chain couples TRBV7-2 to TRBJ2-3; 11 bases match TRBD2. From germline, CDR1 is SGHTA and CDR2 FQGNSA. The CDR3 covers 17 residues. With 5 bases clipped from V and 3 bases from J, the junction kept 10 bases outside the gene matches. Written as DNA, the CDR3 is TGTGCCAGCAGCGCCCGAGGTAGCGGGGGGGGAACAGATACGCAGTATTTT. The encoded protein is CASSARGSGGGTDTQYF.

A remark on this clone: One end of the junction does not line up with germline, which may come from a read error. The rearrangement links TRBV7-9 to TRBJ1-5, with 7 bases identical to TRBD1. Germline CDR1 and CDR2: SEHNR and FQNEAQ (reference sequence). This CDR3 is built from 18 residues. The CDR3 loop reads CSSSLGNFGQAHNQPQHF. The CDR3, as DNA: TGTTCCAGCAGCTTAGGTAATTTCGGACAGGCCCACAATCAGCCCCAGCATTTT.

This chain's CDR3 is CASSLPGPGVEAFF. Here the CDR3 DNA reads TGTGCCAGCAGCTTGCCAGGGCCAGGGGTTGAAGCTTTCTTT. The chain recombines TRBV7-9 with TRBJ1-1; tentative D call: TRBD1 (6 bases). The germline gives CDR1 SEHNR, CDR2 FQNEAQ (reference sequence). The CDR3 has 14 residues. With 3 bases removed from V and 7 bases from J, the gap between germline ends came to 15 bases.

Details on this clone: The junction differs from germline at one of its ends, possibly a read error. This chain connects TRBV7-9 to TRBJ1-6; no reliable D call. The CDR3 extends over 13 amino acids. Germline-derived CDR1 and CDR2 are SEHNR and FQNEAQ (reference sequence). CDR3 DNA sequence: TGTTCCAGCAGCTTAGCGGCAAATTCACCCCTCCACTTT. Its translation is CSSSLAANSPLHF.

The genes are TRBV15 and TRBJ1-4; D gene unclear. The CDR3 is 16 residues long. V dropped 0 bases and J dropped 0 bases, with 8 bases sitting between them. Germline-derived CDR1 and CDR2 are LNHNV and YYDKDF (reference sequence). The CDR3 loop is CATSRDLGATNEKLFF. For the CDR3, the DNA is TGTGCCACCAGCAGAGATCTAGGCGCAACTAATGAAAAACTGTTTTTT.

Turning to this clone: Other DNA sequences in the sample encode the same CDR3. The chain uses TRBV5-1 and TRBJ1-2, with 7 bases aligning to TRBD1. With V trimmed by 0 bases and J by 3 bases, 2 bases remained unmatched. Germline lookup yields CDR1 SGHRS and CDR2 YFSETQ. The CDR3 contains 14 residues. This CDR3 reads CASSLGQGDYGYTF. For the CDR3, the DNA is TGCGCCAGCAGCTTGGGACAGGGTGACTATGGCTACACCTTC.

V is TRBV5-6 and J is TRBJ1-1, with TRBD1 as a possible D gene (6 bases). The V end was cut by 2 bases, the J end by 4 bases, with 12 bases between. This CDR3 region has 14 residues. The germline gives CDR1 SGHDT, CDR2 YYEEEE. CDR3 residues: CASSFRRRGTEAFF. The DNA of the CDR3 is TGTGCCAGCAGCTTTCGGCGCAGGGGCACTGAAGCTTTCTTT.

V is TRBV27 and J is TRBJ1-5, with D unclear. Trimming cost V 2 bases and J 1 base, with 9 bases left between them. The CDR3 totals 15 residues. The germline CDR1 and CDR2 sequences are MNHEY and SMNVEV (reference sequence). CDR3: CASSLGGGSNQPQHF. The CDR3 coding sequence is TGTGCCAGCAGTTTAGGTGGAGGGAGCAATCAGCCCCAGCATTTT.

This clone was observed at least ten times. The chain has TRBV2 and TRBJ2-1; D is unresolved. Deletions cut 4 bases from V and 1 base from J, with 11 bases between. CDR3 length: 15 residues. Germline V gene sequence: CDR1 SNHLY, CDR2 FYNNEI. The CDR3 loop reads CASSALSTSYNEQFF. CDR3 sequence (DNA): TGTGCCAGCAGTGCCCTTTCGACTTCCTACAATGAGCAGTTCTTC.

The rearrangement joins TRBV6-1 to TRBJ2-3; TRBD2 aligns across 10 bases. V lost 2 bases, J lost 2 bases, and 10 bases stayed unmatched. Germline-derived CDR1 and CDR2 are MNHNS and SASEGT. There are 18 residues in the CDR3. The CDR3: CASSEWGGGTSVTDTQYF. CDR3 DNA: TGTGCCAGCAGTGAATGGGGCGGGGGGACTAGCGTCACAGATACGCAGTATTTT.

The V call is TRBV28, the J call TRBJ2-1; 13 positions agree with TRBD2. The germline CDR1 and CDR2 sequences are MDHEN and SYDVKM. CDR3 length equals 19 residues. With V trimmed by 2 bases and J by 0 bases, 7 bases remained unmatched. The CDR3 here is CASSLILAGGISSYNEQFF. As DNA, the CDR3 is TGTGCCAGCAGTTTAATACTAGCGGGGGGGATAAGCTCCTACAATGAGCAGTTCTTC.

The chain combines TRBV9 with TRBJ2-2; weak D call: TRBD1 (6 bases). CDR1 and CDR2 from the germline V gene are SGDLS and YYNGEE. The CDR3 has 16 residues. V was cut by 3 bases and J by 2 bases, with 14 bases left in between. The CDR3 region has the DNA TGTGCCAGCAGCGCCACAGGGTCGGTAAACACCGGGGAGCTGTTTTTT. Protein product: CASSATGSVNTGELFF. Drawing the rest from reference TRBV9 and TRBJ2-2, the complete variable domain is DSGVTQTPKHLITATGQRVTLRCSPRSGDLSVYWYQQSLDQGLQFLIQYYNGEERAKGNILERFSAQQFPDLHSELNLSSLELGDSALYFCASSATGSVNTGELFFGEGSRLTVL.

This clone was counted between two and nine times. The chain is built from TRBV6-6 and TRBJ2-7, with 10 bases that match TRBD1. CDR3 size: 13 residues. Per the germline V gene, CDR1 is MNHNY and CDR2 is SVGAGI (reference sequence). J lost 6 bases, V lost 5 bases, and 4 bases had no gene match. This CDR3 reads CASSPDRGREQYF. CDR3 nucleotide sequence: TGTGCCAGCAGTCCCGACAGGGGGCGCGAGCAGTACTTC.

This clone has only a few counts. In DNA form, the CDR3 reads TGTGCCAGCAGCCTCCCGAGACAGGGGGGGAACACCGGGGAGCTGTTTTTT. Protein sequence: CASSLPRQGGNTGELFF. The J gene is TRBJ2-2, the V gene TRBV7-6, with TRBD1 matching over 9 bases. With V trimmed by 5 bases and J by 1 base, 8 bases remained unmatched. This CDR3 is 17 amino acids long. Per germline, CDR1 SGHVS and CDR2 FNYEAQ. The whole variable domain, filled in from reference TRBV7-6 and TRBJ2-2, reads GAGVSQSPRYKVTKRGQDVALRCDPISGHVSLYWYRQALGQGPEFLTYFNYEAQQDKSGLPNDRFSAERPEGSISTLTIQRTEQRDSAMYRCASSLPRQGGNTGELFFGEGSRLTVL.

The genes are TRBV11-3 and TRBJ2-2, with 9 bases that match TRBD1. V lost 8 bases, J lost 7 bases, and 8 bases stayed unmatched. This CDR3 spans 14 amino acids. The germline gives CDR1 SGHNT, CDR2 YENEEA. Here the CDR3 DNA reads TGTGCCAGCGCAAAGACAGGGGGGGTCGGGGAGCTGTTTTTT. This encodes CASAKTGGVGELFF.